The 22 T cell receptor beta chains reported below all come from one sample, sequenced in a study of STAT3 mutations in large granular lymphocyte leukemia. The assay was immunoSEQ multiplex PCR, and TCRdb's table has in-frame clones only and misses some. Here the sample spans about 16,000 clones, just under 85% being singletons. These receptors lack a known antigen. General study results and limits: Every T-LGLL patient had at least one immunodominant TCRbeta clonotype.

Input material: peripheral blood mononuclear cells. The receptor source for this set is a man between 50 and 59 years old with T-cell large granular lymphocyte leukemia. Some clones in this sample may be carry-over from other donors' samples.

The chain uses TRBV18 and TRBJ1-3; D unresolved. Trimming pared 3 bases from V and 0 bases from J, leaving 12 bases between. The V gene's germline CDR1 is KGHSH and CDR2 LQKENI. The CDR3 has 16 residues. The CDR3 region is CASSPAGPSSGNTIYF. The CDR3 DNA reads TGTGCCAGCTCACCGGCAGGACCCAGCTCTGGAAACACCATATATTTT.

The chain joins TRBV6-4 to TRBJ2-3, with a weak D call TRBD2 (6 bases). V lost 5 bases to trimming and J lost 0 bases, with 6 bases between them. The CDR3 totals 13 residues. Germline V gene sequence: CDR1 MRHNA, CDR2 SNTAGT. In DNA form, the CDR3 reads TGTGCCAGCAGTAGCGGGAGCACAGATACGCAGTATTTT. Its translation is CASSSGSTDTQYF.

The chain carries TRBV6-5 and TRBJ2-7; 11 bases fit TRBD1. Trimming took 2 bases from V and 3 from J; bases not matched to a gene: 3. The CDR3 runs 15 residues. Germline values: CDR1 MNHEY, CDR2 SVGAGI. CDR3 protein: CASSYDGTGGYEQYF. The CDR3, as DNA: TGTGCCAGCAGTTACGACGGGACAGGGGGCTACGAGCAGTACTTC.

V gene TRBV6-5 combines with J gene TRBJ1-2; a possible D gene is TRBD1 (5 bases). Trimming took off 0 bases at V and 4 bases at J, with 9 bases between the two ends. This CDR3 is 14 amino acids long. Germline-derived CDR1 and CDR2 are MNHEY and SVGAGI. Here the CDR3 DNA reads TGTGCCAGCAGTTACTCGGGGCAGAGCTATGGCTACACCTTC. Protein sequence: CASSYSGQSYGYTF.

The chain links TRBV27 to TRBJ1-4, with D unresolved. Germline assignment: CDR1 MNHEY and CDR2 SMNVEV (reference sequence). The V end lost 6 bases, the J end lost 5 bases, and 16 bases lay between the germline ends. The CDR3 has 15 residues. CDR3: CASSTPRDANEKLFF. CDR3 sequence (DNA): TGTGCCAGCAGCACCCCCAGAGACGCCAATGAAAAACTGTTTTTT. The whole variable domain, filled in from reference TRBV27 and TRBJ1-4, reads EAQVTQNPRYLITVTGKKLTVTCSQNMNHEYMSWYRQDPGLGLRQIYYSMNVEVTDKGDVPEGYKVSRKEKRNFPLILESPSPNQTSLYFCASSTPRDANEKLFFGSGTQLSVL.

The chain employs TRBV10-2 and TRBJ2-5, with D perhaps matching TRBD2 (6 bases). The CDR3 is made up of 13 amino acids. V lost 5 bases to trimming and J lost 5 bases, with 12 bases between them. Looked up from germline, CDR1 is WSHSY and CDR2 is SAAADI. In DNA, the CDR3 is TGCGCCAGCAGTCGGGGACTCCTGGAGACCCAGTACTTC. Translating it yields CASSRGLLETQYF.

The CDR3 DNA is TGTGCCAGCAGTGCTCTAGCGGGGGGGCCAGATACGCAGTATTTT. This gives the protein CASSALAGGPDTQYF. The V and J genes are TRBV6-1 and TRBJ2-3, with 12 positions matching TRBD2. The CDR3 has 15 residues. Germline V gene data show CDR1 as MNHNS and CDR2 as SASEGT. V dropped 4 bases and J dropped 4; count of bases not matched to a gene: 3.

This clone was detected only a few times. Other DNA sequences in this sample translate to the same CDR3. The genes are TRBV2 and TRBJ1-1, with a tentative D call TRBD1 (5 bases). V was clipped by 5 bases and J by 1 base, with 8 bases between them. CDR1 SNHLY and CDR2 FYNNEI come from the germline V gene. CDR3 length: 13 residues. The DNA of the CDR3 is TGTGCCAGCAGTCAGGGAGAGAACACTGAAGCTTTCTTT. This gives the protein CASSQGENTEAFF.

In this sample, this clone turned up once. The J gene is TRBJ2-2, the V gene TRBV9; no firm D call. V was shortened by 0 bases and J by 1 base, with 4 bases between the two germline ends. This CDR3 comprises 14 residues. Germline V gene sequence: CDR1 SGDLS, CDR2 YYNGEE. The CDR3 bases are TGTGCCAGCAGCGTAGCCGGGAACACCGGGGAGCTGTTTTTT. Its translation: CASSVAGNTGELFF. Full variable domain (outside the CDR3, taken from reference TRBV9 and TRBJ2-2): DSGVTQTPKHLITATGQRVTLRCSPRSGDLSVYWYQQSLDQGLQFLIQYYNGEERAKGNILERFSAQQFPDLHSELNLSSLELGDSALYFCASSVAGNTGELFFGEGSRLTVL.

This clone was seen a few times. The J gene is TRBJ2-5, the V gene TRBV4-3; 8 positions agree with TRBD1. The CDR3 is 16 amino acids. The V and J ends lost 4 bases and 1 base, in that order; junction bases with no gene match: 8. Germline V gene sequence: CDR1 LGHNA, CDR2 YSLEER. The CDR3 DNA reads as TGCGCCAGCAGCCTAGGCGTAGGACAGGGCCAAGAGACCCAGTACTTC. Protein product: CASSLGVGQGQETQYF.

This rearrangement joins TRBV6-5 to TRBJ1-3; TRBD1 might be the D (5 bases). The CDR3 is made up of 14 amino acids. V dropped 6 bases and J dropped 3 bases, with 12 bases sitting between them. From germline, CDR1 is MNHEY and CDR2 SVGAGI. CDR3 in DNA: TGTGCCAGCAGCCGAACAGGAGGTGGAAACACCATATATTTT. Protein sequence: CASSRTGGGNTIYF.

The chain has TRBV19 and TRBJ2-3; 13 bases fit TRBD2. This CDR3 spans 15 amino acids. With V trimmed by 7 bases and J by 5 bases, 6 bases remained unmatched. Germline V lookup: CDR1 LNHDA, CDR2 SQIVND (reference sequence). CDR3: CASKRTSGSLDTQYF. The CDR3 nucleotides read TGTGCCAGTAAGAGGACTAGCGGGAGCTTAGATACGCAGTATTTT.

The chain uses TRBV10-2 and TRBJ1-2; D remains ambiguous. Trimming left V 8 bases short and J 4 bases short, with 14 bases between. Germline V CDR1 and CDR2: WSHSY, SAAADI. There are 13 residues in the CDR3. The CDR3 DNA sequence: TGCGCCAGCTCGTCCCTAGAAGGCTATGGCTACACCTTC. This sequence encodes CASSSLEGYGYTF.

The rearrangement links TRBV11-2 to TRBJ2-6; 8 bases line up with TRBD1. Germline CDR1 reads SGHAT; CDR2 reads FQNNGV. V shed 1 base, J shed 1 base, and the junction held 3 bases outside the gene matches. This CDR3 is built from 17 residues. The CDR3 DNA sequence: TGTGCCAGCAGCTTAGGTCGGACAGGGTCTGGGGCCAACGTCCTGACTTTC. This sequence encodes CASSLGRTGSGANVLTF.

This clone has a single count. The V gene is TRBV28, the J gene TRBJ1-1; D unresolved. Germline CDR1 MDHEN, CDR2 SYDVKM. The CDR3 length is 12 residues. Trimming took 7 bases from V and 1 from J, leaving 7 bases between them. CDR3 sequence: CASNSKNTEAFF. The CDR3 DNA follows: TGTGCCAGCAATTCAAAGAACACTGAAGCTTTCTTT. Full variable domain (remainder filled in from reference TRBV28 and TRBJ1-1): DVKVTQSSRYLVKRTGEKVFLECVQDMDHENMFWYRQDPGLGLRLIYFSYDVKMKEKGDIPEGYSVSREKKERFSLILESASTNQTSMYLCASNSKNTEAFFGQGTRLTVV.

The rearrangement joins TRBV15 to TRBJ1-1; 7 bases align to TRBD1. Germline CDR1 is LNHNV and CDR2 is YYDKDF (reference sequence). Trimming at V came to 0 bases and at J to 5 bases, leaving 3 bases not matched to a gene. The CDR3 has 14 amino acids. CDR3 sequence reads: CATSRDPQGTEAFF. CDR3 DNA sequence: TGTGCCACCAGCAGAGACCCACAGGGGACTGAAGCTTTCTTT.

The chain recombines TRBV27 with TRBJ2-7; 7 bases agree with TRBD2. The CDR3 runs 15 residues. Unmatched junction bases numbered 7, after V lost 5 bases and J lost 0 bases. The V gene's germline CDR1 is MNHEY and CDR2 SMNVEV (reference sequence). CDR3 coding DNA: TGTGCCAGCAGTGCCCATTCTAGCGGCTCCTACGAGCAGTACTTC. This sequence encodes CASSAHSSGSYEQYF.

The chain recombines TRBV6-6 with TRBJ2-1; 11 nucleotides align to TRBD2. Germline V lookup: CDR1 MNHNY, CDR2 SVGAGI (reference sequence). J gave up 4 bases and V 7 bases, and 6 bases lay outside the gene matches. The CDR3 is made up of 15 amino acids. The CDR3 loop is CASMSRTSGYNEQFF. CDR3 DNA sequence: TGTGCCAGCATGAGCCGGACTAGCGGGTACAATGAGCAGTTCTTC.

CDR3 amino acids: CASSDAGGPGELFF. The DNA for the CDR3 is TGTGCCAGCAGCGACGCCGGTGGCCCTGGGGAACTGTTTTTT. The rearrangement uses TRBV5-4 and TRBJ1-4; D uncertain. CDR1 and CDR2 from the germline V gene are SGHNT and YYREEE (reference sequence). V lost 4 bases to trimming and J lost 12 bases, with 19 bases between them. CDR3 length: 14 residues.

The V call is TRBV27, the J call TRBJ1-2, with TRBD1 as a possible D gene (6 bases). The V end lost 5 bases, the J end lost 3 bases, and 10 bases lay between the germline ends. CDR3 size: 13 residues. Germline V CDR1 and CDR2: MNHEY, SMNVEV (reference sequence). The CDR3 protein is CASSPQGYYGYTF. The CDR3 nucleotides read TGTGCCAGCAGTCCGCAGGGGTACTATGGCTACACCTTC.

V usage is TRBV11-3 and J usage is TRBJ2-1; D is unclear. The CDR3 runs 14 residues. The V gene's germline CDR1 is SGHNT and CDR2 YENEEA. V dropped 0 bases and J dropped 7 bases, with 10 bases sitting between them. The CDR3 here is CASSLDPQRNEQFF. The DNA of the CDR3 is TGTGCCAGCAGCTTAGATCCCCAGAGAAATGAGCAGTTCTTC.

This chain joins TRBV2 and TRBJ2-7; 10 bases are shared with TRBD1. The ends lost 5 bases at V and 6 bases at J; junction bases unmatched: 10. The CDR3 sequence is 15 residues long. CDR1 and CDR2 (germline): SNHLY, FYNNEI. The CDR3 nucleotides are TGTGCCAGCAGTACCCCCCGGGACAGGGGCGGCGAGCAGTACTTC. It yields the protein CASSTPRDRGGEQYF.